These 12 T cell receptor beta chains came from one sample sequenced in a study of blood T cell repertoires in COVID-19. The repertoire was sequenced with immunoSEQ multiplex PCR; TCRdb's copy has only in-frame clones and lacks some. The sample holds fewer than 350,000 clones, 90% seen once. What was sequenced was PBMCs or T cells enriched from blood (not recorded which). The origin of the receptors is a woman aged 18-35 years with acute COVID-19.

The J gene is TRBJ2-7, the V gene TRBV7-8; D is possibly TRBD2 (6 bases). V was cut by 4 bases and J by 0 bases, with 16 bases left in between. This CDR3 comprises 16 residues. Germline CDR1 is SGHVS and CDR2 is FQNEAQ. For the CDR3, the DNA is TGTGCCAGCAGCTCCCGGGTTAGCGGCTTCTCCTACGAGCAGTACTTC. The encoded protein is CASSSRVSGFSYEQYF.

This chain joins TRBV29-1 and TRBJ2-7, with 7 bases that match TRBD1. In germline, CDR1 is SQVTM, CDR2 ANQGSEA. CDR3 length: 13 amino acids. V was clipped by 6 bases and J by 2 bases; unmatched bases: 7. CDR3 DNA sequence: TGCAGCGTCGCATCGACAGGGACCTACGAGCAGTACTTC. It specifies CSVASTGTYEQYF.

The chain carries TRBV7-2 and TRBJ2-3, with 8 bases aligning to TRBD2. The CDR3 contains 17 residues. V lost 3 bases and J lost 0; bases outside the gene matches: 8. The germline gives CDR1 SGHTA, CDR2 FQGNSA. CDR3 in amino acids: CASSLGAGGGSTDTQYF. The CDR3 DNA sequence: TGTGCCAGCAGCTTGGGGGCCGGCGGGGGGAGCACAGATACGCAGTATTTT.

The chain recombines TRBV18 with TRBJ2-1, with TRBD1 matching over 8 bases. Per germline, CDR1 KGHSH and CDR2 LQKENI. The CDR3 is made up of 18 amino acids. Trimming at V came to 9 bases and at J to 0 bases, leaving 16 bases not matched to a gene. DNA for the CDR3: TGTGCCAGTCGCTCCCGGGTTACAGGGGGGAGCTCCTACAATGAGCAGTTCTTC. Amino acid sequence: CASRSRVTGGSSYNEQFF.

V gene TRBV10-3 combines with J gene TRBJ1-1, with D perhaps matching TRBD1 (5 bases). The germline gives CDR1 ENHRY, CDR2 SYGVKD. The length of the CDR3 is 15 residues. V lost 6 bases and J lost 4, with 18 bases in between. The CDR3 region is CAIRDPGQGITEAFF. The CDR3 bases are TGTGCCATCAGGGACCCCGGGCAGGGCATCACTGAAGCTTTCTTT.

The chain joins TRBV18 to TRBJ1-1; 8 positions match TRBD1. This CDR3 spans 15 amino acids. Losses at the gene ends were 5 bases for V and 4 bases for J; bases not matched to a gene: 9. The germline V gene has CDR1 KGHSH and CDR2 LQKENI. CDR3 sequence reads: CASSSDRGLGTEAFF. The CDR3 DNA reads TGTGCCAGCTCATCAGACAGGGGTTTGGGCACTGAAGCTTTCTTT.

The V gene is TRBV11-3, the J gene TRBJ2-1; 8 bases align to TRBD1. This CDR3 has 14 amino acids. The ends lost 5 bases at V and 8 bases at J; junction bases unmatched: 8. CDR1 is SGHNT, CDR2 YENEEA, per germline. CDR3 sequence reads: CASSPGTGFDEQFF. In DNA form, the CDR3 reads TGTGCCAGCAGCCCTGGGACAGGTTTCGATGAGCAGTTCTTC.

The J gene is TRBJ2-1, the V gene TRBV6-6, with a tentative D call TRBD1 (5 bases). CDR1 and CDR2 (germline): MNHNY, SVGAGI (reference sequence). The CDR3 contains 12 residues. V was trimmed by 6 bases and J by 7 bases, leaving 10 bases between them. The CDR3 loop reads CASSSQGNEQFF. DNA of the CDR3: TGTGCCAGCAGCTCCCAGGGAAATGAGCAGTTCTTC.

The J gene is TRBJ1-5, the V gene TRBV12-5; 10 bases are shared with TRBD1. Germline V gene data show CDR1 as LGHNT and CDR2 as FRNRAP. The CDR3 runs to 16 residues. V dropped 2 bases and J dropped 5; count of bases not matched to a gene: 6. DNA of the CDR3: TGTGCTAGTGGTTTGCCCCGGGACAGGGGTCATCAGCCCCAGCATTTT. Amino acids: CASGLPRDRGHQPQHF.

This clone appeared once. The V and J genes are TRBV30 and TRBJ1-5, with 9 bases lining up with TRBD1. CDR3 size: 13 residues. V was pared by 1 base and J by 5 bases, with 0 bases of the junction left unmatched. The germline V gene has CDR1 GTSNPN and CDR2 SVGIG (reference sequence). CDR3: CAWSGTGDQPQHF. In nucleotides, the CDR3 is TGTGCCTGGAGTGGGACAGGGGATCAGCCCCAGCATTTT.

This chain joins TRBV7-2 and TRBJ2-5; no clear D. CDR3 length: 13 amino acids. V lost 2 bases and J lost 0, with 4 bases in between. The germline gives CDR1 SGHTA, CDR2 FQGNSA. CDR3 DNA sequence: TGTGCCAGCAGCTTATCGTACCAAGAGACCCAGTACTTC. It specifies CASSLSYQETQYF.

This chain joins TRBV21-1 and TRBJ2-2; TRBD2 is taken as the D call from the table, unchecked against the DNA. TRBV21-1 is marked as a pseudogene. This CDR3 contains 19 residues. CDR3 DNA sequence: TGTGCCAGCAGCACTCGGGTGCCTAGCAAAGGGTGGAACACCGGGGAGCTGTTTTTT. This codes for CASSTRVPSKGWNTGELFF.